The clone carrying this T cell receptor (beta chain) has a single count. Reverse transcription used roughly 0.45 to 1 ug RNA and random hexamers. Across 54 Vbeta and 13 Jbeta, immunoSEQ multiplex PCR amplified TCR beta CDR3. TCRdb redid the calling of the immunoSEQ multiplex PCR reads with MiXCR, one entry per CDR3 protein. The sample has a few hundred thousand distinct CDR3 sequences; 95% are singletons. The CDR3 runs 14 residues. Germline-derived CDR1 and CDR2 are SGHRS and YFSETQ. Trimming stripped 7 bases from V and 0 bases from J, with 12 bases between. The data were obtained in a study of CD8 T cells in Susac syndrome. TCR beta sequencing was performed on blood CD8+ and CD4+ T cells. The multiple sclerosis control group was made up of treatment-naive patients with stable or active relapsing-remitting disease.

Sequenced sample: CD4+ T cells from PBMCs. V is TRBV5-1 and J is TRBJ2-3; possible D gene TRBD2, 5 bases. The clonotype comes from a human donor with multiple sclerosis. CDR3 nucleotide sequence: TGCGCCAGCCGCGGACTCCGGAGCACAGATACGCAGTATTTT. Its translation: CASRGLRSTDTQYF. The complete variable domain, with remaining parts taken from reference TRBV5-1 and TRBJ2-3, reads KAGVTQTPRYLIKTRGQQVTLSCSPISGHRSVSWYQQTPGQGLQFLFEYFSETQRNKGNFPGRFSGRQFSNSRSEMNVSTLELGDSALYLCASRGLRSTDTQYFGPGTRLTVL.